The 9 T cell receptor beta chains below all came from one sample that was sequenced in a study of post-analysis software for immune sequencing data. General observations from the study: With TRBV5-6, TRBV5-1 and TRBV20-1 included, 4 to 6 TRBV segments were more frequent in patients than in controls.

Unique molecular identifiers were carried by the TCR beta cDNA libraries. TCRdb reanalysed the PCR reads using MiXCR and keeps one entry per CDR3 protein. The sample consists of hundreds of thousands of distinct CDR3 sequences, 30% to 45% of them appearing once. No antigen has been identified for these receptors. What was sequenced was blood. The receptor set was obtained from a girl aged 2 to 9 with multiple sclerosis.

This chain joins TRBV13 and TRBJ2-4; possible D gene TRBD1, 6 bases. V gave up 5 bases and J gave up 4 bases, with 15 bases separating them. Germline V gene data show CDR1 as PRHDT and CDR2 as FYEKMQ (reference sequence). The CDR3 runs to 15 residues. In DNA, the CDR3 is TGTGCCAGCAGCGAAGTCCAGGGGTGGAAAAACATTCAGTACTTC. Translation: CASSEVQGWKNIQYF.

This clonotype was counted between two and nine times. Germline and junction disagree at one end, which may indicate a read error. DNA of the CDR3: TGTGCCAGCAGGGGACTAGCGGGATCATTAGATACGCGGTATTTT. Its protein is CASRGLAGSLDTRYF. The V and J genes are TRBV6-5 and TRBJ2-3; 13 bases align to TRBD2. The CDR3 spans 15 residues. The germline CDR1 and CDR2 sequences are MNHEY and SVGAGI.

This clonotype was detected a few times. CDR3 nucleotide sequence: TGTGCCAGCAGCCCTAACTGGATACTCTACAATGAGCAGTTCTTC. Its translation: CASSPNWILYNEQFF. The J gene is TRBJ2-1, the V gene TRBV11-2, with D hard to call. Germline CDR1 SGHAT, CDR2 FQNNGV. The CDR3 length is 15 residues. The germline V and J ends were trimmed by 5 bases and 3 bases, with 14 bases remaining between them.

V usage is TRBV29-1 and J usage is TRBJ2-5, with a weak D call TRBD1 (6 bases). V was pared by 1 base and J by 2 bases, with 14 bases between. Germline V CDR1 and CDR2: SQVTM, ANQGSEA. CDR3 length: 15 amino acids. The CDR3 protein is CSVEAAGAIQETQYF. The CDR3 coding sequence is TGCAGCGTTGAAGCGGCAGGGGCGATTCAAGAGACCCAGTACTTC.

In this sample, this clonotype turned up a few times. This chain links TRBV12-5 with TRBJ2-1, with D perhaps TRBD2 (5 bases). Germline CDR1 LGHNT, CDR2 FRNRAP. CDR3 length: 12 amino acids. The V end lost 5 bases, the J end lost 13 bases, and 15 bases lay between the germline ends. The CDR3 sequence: CASGVAWAPQFF. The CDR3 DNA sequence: TGTGCTAGTGGTGTAGCGTGGGCGCCTCAGTTCTTC.

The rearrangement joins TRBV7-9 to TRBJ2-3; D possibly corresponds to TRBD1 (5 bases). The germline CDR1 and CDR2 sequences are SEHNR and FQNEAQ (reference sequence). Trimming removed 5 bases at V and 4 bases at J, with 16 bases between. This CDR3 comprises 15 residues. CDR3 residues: CASSDTDRASDTQYF. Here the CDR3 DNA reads TGTGCCAGCAGCGATACCGACAGAGCCTCAGATACGCAGTATTTT. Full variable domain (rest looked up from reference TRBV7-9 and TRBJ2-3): DTGVSQNPRHKITKRGQNVTFRCDPISEHNRLYWYRQTLGQGPEFLTYFQNEAQLEKSRLLSDRFSAERPKGSFSTLEIQRTEQGDSAMYLCASSDTDRASDTQYFGPGTRLTVL.

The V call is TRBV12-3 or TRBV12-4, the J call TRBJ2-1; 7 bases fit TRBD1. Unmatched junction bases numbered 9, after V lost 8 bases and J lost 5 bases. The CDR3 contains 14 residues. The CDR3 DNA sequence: TGTGCCAGCCGCGGACAGGTTATCAACAATGAGCAGTTCTTC. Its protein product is CASRGQVINNEQFF.

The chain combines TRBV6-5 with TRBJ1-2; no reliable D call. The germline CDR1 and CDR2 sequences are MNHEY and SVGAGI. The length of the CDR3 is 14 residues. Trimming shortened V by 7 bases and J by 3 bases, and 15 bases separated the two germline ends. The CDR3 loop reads CASTGLGVDYGYTF. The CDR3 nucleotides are TGTGCCAGCACAGGACTCGGGGTGGACTATGGCTACACCTTC.

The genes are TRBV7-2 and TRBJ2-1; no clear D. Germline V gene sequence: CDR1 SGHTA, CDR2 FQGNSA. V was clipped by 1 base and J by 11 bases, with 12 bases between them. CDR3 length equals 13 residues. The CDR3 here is CASSLGKVGQQFF. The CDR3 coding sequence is TGTGCCAGCAGCTTAGGAAAGGTCGGCCAGCAGTTCTTC.